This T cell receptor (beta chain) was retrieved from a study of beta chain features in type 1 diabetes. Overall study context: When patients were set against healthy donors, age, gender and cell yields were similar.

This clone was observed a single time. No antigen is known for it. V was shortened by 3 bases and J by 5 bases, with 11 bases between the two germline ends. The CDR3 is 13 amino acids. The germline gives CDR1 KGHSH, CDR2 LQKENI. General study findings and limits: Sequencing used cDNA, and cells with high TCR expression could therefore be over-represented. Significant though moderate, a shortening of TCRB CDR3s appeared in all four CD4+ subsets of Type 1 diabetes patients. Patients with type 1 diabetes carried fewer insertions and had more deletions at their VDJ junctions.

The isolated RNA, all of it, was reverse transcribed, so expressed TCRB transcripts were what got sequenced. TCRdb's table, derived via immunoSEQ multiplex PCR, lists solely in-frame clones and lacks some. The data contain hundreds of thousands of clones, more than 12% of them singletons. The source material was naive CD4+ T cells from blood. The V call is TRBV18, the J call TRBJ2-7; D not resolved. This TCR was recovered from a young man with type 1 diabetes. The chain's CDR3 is CASSPRQINEQYF. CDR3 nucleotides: TGTGCCAGCTCACCCAGGCAGATCAACGAGCAGTACTTC.